This T cell receptor beta chain was captured in a study of T-cell reconstitution after alpha-beta-depleted transplantation in children. Unique molecular identifiers featured in how the TCRbeta library was prepared. In TCRdb, the PCR reads were re-called with MiXCR into one record per CDR3 protein. The table shows fewer than 550,000 distinct CDR3 sequences, with roughly 10% occurring only once. As for this clonotype: Its matching antigen is unknown.

General observations from the study: It was surviving recipient T cells and thymic progenitors that gave some patients high TCRbeta diversity at day 60. Alpha-beta T cells about two months after transplant reportedly derived from several hundred expanded graft clones. By one year post-transplant, T-cell counts and diversity largely arose from T cells that were newly produced.

Trimming stripped 6 bases from V and 7 bases from J, with 10 bases between. Germline CDR1 MDHEN, CDR2 SYDVKM. CDR3 length: 12 amino acids. This sequence was found in a female patient aged 2-9 years who had a stem cell transplant for aplastic anemia, so the T cells may come from the graft donor. Here the sequenced sample was PBMCs, mostly from graft donor cells, taken 180 days after TCRalphabeta/CD19-depleted stem cell transplant. The chain uses TRBV28 and TRBJ2-1; no clear D gene. CDR3 DNA sequence: TGTGCCAGCAGAACCCTCGGGAATGAGCAGTTCTTC. Translating gives CASRTLGNEQFF.